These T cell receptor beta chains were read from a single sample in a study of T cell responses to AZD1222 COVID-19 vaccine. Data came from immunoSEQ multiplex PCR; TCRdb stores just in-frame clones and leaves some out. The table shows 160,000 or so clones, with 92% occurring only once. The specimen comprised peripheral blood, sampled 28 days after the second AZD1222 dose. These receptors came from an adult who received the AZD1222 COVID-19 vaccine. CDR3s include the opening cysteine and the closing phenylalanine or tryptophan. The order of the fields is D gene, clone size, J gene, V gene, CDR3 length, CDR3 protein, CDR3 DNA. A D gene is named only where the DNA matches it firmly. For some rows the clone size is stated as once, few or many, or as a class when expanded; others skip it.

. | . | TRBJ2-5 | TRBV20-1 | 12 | CSASKVEETQYF | TGCAGTGCTAGTAAGGTGGAAGAGACCCAGTACTTC
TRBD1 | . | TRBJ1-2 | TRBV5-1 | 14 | CASSIVQGAYGYTF | TGCGCCAGCAGCATAGTTCAGGGGGCCTATGGCTACACCTTC
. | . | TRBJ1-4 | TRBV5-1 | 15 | CASSTTTPWGEKLFF | TGCGCCAGCAGCACCACGACCCCATGGGGTGAAAAACTGTTTTTT
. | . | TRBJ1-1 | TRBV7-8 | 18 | CASSSLSEGTDFNTEAFF | TGTGCCAGCAGCTCACTCTCGGAAGGAACAGACTTTAACACTGAAGCTTTCTTT
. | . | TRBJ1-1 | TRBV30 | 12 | CAWSVVGEEAFF | TGTGCCTGGAGTGTAGTCGGGGAGGAAGCTTTCTTT
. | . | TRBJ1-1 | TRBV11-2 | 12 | CASSRAGAEAFF | TGTGCCAGCAGCAGGGCAGGCGCTGAAGCTTTCTTT
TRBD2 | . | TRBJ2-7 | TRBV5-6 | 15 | CASSLALAGWDEQYF | TGTGCCAGCAGCTTGGCACTAGCGGGGTGGGATGAGCAGTACTTC
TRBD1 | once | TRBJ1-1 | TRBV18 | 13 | CASSPTGRTEAFF | TGTGCCAGCTCACCGACAGGGAGGACTGAAGCTTTCTTT
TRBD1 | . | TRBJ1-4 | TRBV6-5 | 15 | CASSYPDRGGEKLFF | TGTGCCAGCAGTTACCCAGACAGGGGAGGCGAAAAACTGTTTTTT
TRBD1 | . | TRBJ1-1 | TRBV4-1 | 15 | CASSIRQGANTEAFF | TGCGCCAGCAGCATAAGACAGGGGGCAAACACTGAAGCTTTCTTT
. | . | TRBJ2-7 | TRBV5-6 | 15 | CASSLWDTNPYEQYF | TGTGCCAGCAGCTTATGGGACACCAACCCCTACGAGCAGTACTTC
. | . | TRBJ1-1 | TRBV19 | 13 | CASMSMFWTEAFF | TGTGCCAGTATGAGCATGTTCTGGACTGAAGCTTTCTTT
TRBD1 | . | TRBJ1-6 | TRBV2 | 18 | CASSEDREFSSYNSPLHF | TGTGCCAGCAGCGAAGACAGGGAGTTTAGCTCCTATAATTCACCCCTCCACTTT
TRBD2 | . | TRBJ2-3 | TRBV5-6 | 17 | CASSLGLAGVSTDTQYF | TGTGCCAGCAGCCTTGGACTAGCGGGGGTTAGCACAGATACGCAGTATTTT
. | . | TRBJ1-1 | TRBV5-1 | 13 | CASSLAGIAEAFF | TGCGCCAGCAGCTTGGCAGGGATCGCTGAAGCTTTCTTT
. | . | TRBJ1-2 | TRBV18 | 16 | CASSPRIQAHNYGYTF | TGTGCCAGCTCACCACGGATTCAGGCCCATAACTATGGCTACACCTTC
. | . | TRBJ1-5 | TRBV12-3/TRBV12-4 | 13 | CASSDSPNQPQHF | TGTGCCAGCAGCGACAGTCCCAATCAGCCCCAGCATTTT
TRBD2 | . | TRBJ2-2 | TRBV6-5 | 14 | CASKRDSNTGELFF | TGTGCCAGCAAGCGGGACTCAAACACCGGGGAGCTGTTTTTT
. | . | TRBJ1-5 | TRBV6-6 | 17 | CASSLGPQGSGNQPQHF | TGTGCCAGCAGTCTGGGGCCACAGGGTTCGGGCAATCAGCCCCAGCATTTT
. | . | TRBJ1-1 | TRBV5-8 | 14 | CASSLGGRRTEAFF | TGTGCCAGCAGCTTAGGAGGGCGACGCACTGAAGCTTTCTTT
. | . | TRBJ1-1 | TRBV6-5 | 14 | CASRRRRLNTEAFF | TGTGCCAGCAGACGCAGGAGGCTGAACACTGAAGCTTTCTTT
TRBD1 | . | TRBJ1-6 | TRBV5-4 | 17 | CASSPGQPNSYNSPLHF | TGTGCCAGCAGCCCGGGACAGCCGAACTCCTATAATTCACCCCTCCACTTT